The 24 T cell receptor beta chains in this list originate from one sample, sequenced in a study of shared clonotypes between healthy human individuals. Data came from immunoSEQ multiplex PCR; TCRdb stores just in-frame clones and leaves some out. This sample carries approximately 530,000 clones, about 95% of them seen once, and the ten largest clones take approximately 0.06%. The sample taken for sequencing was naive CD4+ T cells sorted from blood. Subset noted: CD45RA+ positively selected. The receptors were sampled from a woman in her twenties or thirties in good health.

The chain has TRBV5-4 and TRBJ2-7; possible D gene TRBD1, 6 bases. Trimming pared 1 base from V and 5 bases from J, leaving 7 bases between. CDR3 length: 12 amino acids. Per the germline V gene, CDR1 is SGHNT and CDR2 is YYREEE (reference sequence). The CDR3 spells CASSLTGNEQYF. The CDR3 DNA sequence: TGTGCCAGCAGCTTGACAGGGAACGAGCAGTACTTC.

CDR3 sequence reads: CASSQRGEAEETQYF. CDR3 in DNA: TGCGCCAGCAGCCAGAGAGGGGAAGCTGAAGAGACCCAGTACTTC. The chain carries TRBV4-1 and TRBJ2-5; either TRBD1 or TRBD2 may supply D (5 bases each). This CDR3 is 15 amino acids long. Per germline, CDR1 MGHRA and CDR2 YSYEKL. V was trimmed by 3 bases and J by 3 bases, leaving 14 bases between them.

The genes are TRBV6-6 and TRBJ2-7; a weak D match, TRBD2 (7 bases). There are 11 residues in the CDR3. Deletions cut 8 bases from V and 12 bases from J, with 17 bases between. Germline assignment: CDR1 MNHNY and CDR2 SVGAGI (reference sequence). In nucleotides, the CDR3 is TGTGCCAGCCGGACGGCGGGGGCTGCGTACTTC. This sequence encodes CASRTAGAAYF.

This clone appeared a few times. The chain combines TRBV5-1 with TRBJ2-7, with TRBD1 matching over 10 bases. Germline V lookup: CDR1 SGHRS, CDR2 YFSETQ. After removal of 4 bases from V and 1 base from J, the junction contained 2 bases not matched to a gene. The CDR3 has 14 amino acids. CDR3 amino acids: CASSPDRGSYEQYF. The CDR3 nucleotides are TGCGCCAGCAGCCCGGACAGGGGGTCCTACGAGCAGTACTTC.

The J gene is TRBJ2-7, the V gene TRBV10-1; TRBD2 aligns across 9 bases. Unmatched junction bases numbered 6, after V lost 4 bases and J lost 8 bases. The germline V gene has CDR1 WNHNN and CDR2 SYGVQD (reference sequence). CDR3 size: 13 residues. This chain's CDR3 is CASSGTSVTKQYF. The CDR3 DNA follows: TGCGCCAGCAGTGGGACTAGCGTTACCAAGCAGTACTTC.

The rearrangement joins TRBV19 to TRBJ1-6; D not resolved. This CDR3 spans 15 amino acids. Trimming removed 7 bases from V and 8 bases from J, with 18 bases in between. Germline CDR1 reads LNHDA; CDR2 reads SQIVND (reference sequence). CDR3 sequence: CASTPERIGYSPLHF. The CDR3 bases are TGTGCCAGTACCCCAGAGAGAATTGGGTATTCACCCCTCCACTTT.

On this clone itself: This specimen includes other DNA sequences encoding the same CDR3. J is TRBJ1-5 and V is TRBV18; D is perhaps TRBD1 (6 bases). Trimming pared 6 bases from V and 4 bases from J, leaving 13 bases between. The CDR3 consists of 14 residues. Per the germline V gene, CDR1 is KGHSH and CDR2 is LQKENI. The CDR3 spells CASSPETGNQPQHF. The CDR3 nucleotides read TGTGCCAGCTCTCCAGAGACAGGAAATCAGCCCCAGCATTTT.

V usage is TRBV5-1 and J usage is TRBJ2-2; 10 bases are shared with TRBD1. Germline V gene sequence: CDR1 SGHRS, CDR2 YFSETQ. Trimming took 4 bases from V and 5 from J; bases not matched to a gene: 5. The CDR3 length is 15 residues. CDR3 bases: TGCGCCAGCAGCGAGGGACAGGGGATTACCGGGGAGCTGTTTTTT. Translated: CASSEGQGITGELFF.

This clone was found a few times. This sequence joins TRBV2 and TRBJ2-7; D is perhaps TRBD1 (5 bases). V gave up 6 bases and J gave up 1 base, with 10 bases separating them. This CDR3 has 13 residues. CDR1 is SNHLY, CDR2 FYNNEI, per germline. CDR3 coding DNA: TGTGCCAGCAGGAGTGACAGATCCTACGAGCAGTACTTC. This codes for CASRSDRSYEQYF.

The CDR3 protein is CASSRGVYEQYF. CDR3 in DNA: TGTGCCAGCAGTCGGGGTGTCTACGAGCAGTACTTC. The rearrangement joins TRBV28 to TRBJ2-7; the D gene is possibly TRBD2 (5 bases). The germline V and J ends were trimmed by 5 bases and 3 bases, with 8 bases remaining between them. Germline values: CDR1 MDHEN, CDR2 SYDVKM. CDR3 length: 12 residues.

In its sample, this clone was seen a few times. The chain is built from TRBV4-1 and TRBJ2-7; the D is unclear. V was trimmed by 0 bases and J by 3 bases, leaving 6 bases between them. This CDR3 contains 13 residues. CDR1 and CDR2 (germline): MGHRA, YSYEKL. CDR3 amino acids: CASSQEGSYEQYF. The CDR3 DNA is TGCGCCAGCAGCCAAGAGGGCAGCTACGAGCAGTACTTC.

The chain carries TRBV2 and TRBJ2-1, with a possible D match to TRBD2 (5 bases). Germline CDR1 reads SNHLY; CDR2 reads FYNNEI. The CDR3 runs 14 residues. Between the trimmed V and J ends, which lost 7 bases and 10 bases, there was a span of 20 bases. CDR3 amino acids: CASTRAPSGGEQFF. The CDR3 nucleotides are TGTGCCAGCACCAGAGCCCCCAGCGGCGGGGAGCAGTTCTTC.

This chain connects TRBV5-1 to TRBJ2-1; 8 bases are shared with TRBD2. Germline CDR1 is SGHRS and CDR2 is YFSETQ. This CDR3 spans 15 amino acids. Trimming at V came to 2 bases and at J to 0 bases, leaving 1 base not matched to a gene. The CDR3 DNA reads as TGCGCCAGCAGCTTTCTAGCGGGCTCCTACAATGAGCAGTTCTTC. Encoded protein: CASSFLAGSYNEQFF.

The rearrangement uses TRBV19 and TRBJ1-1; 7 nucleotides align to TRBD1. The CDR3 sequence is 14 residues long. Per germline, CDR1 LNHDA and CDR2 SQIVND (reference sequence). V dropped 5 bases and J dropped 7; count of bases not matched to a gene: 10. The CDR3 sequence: CASSSRPRDSEAFF. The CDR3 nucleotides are TGTGCCAGTAGTTCCCGCCCCCGGGACAGTGAAGCTTTCTTT.

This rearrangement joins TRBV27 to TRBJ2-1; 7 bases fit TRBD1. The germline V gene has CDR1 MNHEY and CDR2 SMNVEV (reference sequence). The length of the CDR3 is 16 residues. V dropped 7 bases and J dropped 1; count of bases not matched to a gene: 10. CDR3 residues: CASNRLGTESYNEQFF. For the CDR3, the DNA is TGTGCCAGCAATAGACTCGGGACAGAATCCTACAATGAGCAGTTCTTC.

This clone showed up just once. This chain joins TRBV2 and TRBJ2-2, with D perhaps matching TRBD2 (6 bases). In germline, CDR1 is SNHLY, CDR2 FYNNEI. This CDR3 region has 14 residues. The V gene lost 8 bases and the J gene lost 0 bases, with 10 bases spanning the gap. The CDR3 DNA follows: TGTGCCAGCGGCTCTAGCGCGAACACCGGGGAGCTGTTTTTT. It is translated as CASGSSANTGELFF.

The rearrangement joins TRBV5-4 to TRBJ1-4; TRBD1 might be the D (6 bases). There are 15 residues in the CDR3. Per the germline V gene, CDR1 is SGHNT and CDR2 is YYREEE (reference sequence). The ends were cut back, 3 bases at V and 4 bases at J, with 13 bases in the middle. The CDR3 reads CASSWGGGLNEKLFF. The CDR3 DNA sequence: TGTGCCAGCAGCTGGGGAGGGGGGCTTAATGAAAAACTGTTTTTT.

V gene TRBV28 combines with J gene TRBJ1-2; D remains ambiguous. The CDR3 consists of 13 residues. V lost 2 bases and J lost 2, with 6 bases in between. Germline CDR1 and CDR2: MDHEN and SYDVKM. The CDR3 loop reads CASSLTFNYGYTF. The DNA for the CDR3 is TGTGCCAGCAGTTTAACTTTCAACTATGGCTACACCTTC.

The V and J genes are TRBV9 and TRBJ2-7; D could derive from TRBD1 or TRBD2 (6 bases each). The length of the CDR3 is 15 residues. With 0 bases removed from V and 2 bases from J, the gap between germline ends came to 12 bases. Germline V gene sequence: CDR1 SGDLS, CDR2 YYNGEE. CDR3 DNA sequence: TGTGCCAGCAGCGTAGAGGTCGGGGGCCCCTACGAGCAGTACTTC. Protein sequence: CASSVEVGGPYEQYF.

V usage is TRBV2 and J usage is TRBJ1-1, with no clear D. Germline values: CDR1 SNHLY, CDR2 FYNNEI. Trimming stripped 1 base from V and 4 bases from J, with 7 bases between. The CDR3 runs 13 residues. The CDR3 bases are TGTGCCAGCAGTGAAGGGAGAGGCACTGAAGCTTTCTTT. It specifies CASSEGRGTEAFF.

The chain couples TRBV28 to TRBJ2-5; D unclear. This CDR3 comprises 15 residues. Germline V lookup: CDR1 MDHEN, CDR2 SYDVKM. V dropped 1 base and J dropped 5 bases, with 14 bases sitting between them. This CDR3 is CASSLLVVGFETQYF. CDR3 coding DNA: TGTGCCAGCAGTTTATTAGTCGTGGGTTTTGAGACCCAGTACTTC.

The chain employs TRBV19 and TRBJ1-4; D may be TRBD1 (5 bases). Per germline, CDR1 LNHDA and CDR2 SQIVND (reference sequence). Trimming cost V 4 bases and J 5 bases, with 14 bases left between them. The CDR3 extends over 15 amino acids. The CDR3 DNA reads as TGTGCCAGTAGTAGCGCGGGACCGCTAAATGAAAAACTGTTTTTT. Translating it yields CASSSAGPLNEKLFF.

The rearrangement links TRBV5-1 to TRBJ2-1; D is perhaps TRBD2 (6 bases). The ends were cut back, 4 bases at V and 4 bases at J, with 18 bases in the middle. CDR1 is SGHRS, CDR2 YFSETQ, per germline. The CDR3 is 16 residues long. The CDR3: CASSGVSDYPYNEQFF. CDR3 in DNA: TGCGCCAGCAGCGGAGTATCGGACTACCCTTACAATGAGCAGTTCTTC. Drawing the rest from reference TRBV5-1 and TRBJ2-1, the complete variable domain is KAGVTQTPRYLIKTRGQQVTLSCSPISGHRSVSWYQQTPGQGLQFLFEYFSETQRNKGNFPGRFSGRQFSNSRSEMNVSTLELGDSALYLCASSGVSDYPYNEQFFGPGTRLTVL.

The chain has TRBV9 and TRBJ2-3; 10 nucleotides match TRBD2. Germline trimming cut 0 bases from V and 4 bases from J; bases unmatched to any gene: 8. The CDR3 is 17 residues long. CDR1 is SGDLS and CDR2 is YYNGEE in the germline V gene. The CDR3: CASSVAQSGRAPDTQYF. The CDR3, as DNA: TGTGCCAGCAGCGTAGCTCAGAGCGGGAGGGCCCCAGATACGCAGTATTTT.